The source of this TCR beta chain is a study of persistence of HIV-infected CD4 T cells. Study findings and constraints: TCR oligoclonality correlated with proviral oligoclonality in the same sorted populations.

This nonspecific control used anti-CD3/anti-CD28 bead stimulation of CD4+ T cells. Responding CD4+ T cells were sorted by upregulation of both CD40 ligand and CD69. For around 17 hours, CD8-depleted PBMCs received anti-CD28/CD49d costimulation, a CD40-blocking antibody and enfuvirtide. The germline V gene encodes CDR1 SGHDN and CDR2 FVKESK. V lost 0 bases and J 5 bases, leaving 10 bases between the germline ends. The length of the CDR3 is 15 residues. The immunoSEQ assay was version 4, run in survey mode. Produced via immunoSEQ multiplex PCR; TCRdb's table is partial and in-frame only. The sample comprises tens of thousands of clones, less than 90% of which are singletons, and 0.45% to 0.5% rests with the top ten. On this clone itself: Its cognate antigen is unknown.

The source of this sequence is an adult woman with HIV who was CMV-seropositive. The gene calls are TRBV14 and TRBJ2-2; D gene uncertain. This material consisted of CD4+ T cells sorted from PBMCs after roughly 20-hour stimulation, taken from a patient who received antiretroviral therapy. The CDR3 coding sequence is TGTGCCAGCAGCCAAGACCGTGGGGTAACCGGGGAGCTGTTTTTT. Translation: CASSQDRGVTGELFF.